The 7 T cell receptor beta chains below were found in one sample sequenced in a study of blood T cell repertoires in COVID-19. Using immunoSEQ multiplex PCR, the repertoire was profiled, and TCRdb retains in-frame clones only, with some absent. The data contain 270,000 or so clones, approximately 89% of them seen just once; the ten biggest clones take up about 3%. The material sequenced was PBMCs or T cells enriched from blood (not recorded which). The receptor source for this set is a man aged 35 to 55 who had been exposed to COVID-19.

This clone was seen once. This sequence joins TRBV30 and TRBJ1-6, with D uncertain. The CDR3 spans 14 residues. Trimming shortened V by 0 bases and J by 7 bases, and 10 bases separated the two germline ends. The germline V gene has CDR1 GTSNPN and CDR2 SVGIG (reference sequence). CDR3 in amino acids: CAWSVEYSNSPLHF. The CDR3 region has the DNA TGTGCCTGGAGTGTAGAGTATTCAAATTCACCCCTCCACTTT.

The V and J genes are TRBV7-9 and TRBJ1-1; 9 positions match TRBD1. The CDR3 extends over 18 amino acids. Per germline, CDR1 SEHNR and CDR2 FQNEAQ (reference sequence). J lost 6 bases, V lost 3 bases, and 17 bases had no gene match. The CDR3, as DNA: TGTGCCAGCAGCTTTCTTGCAGGGACAGGGAGAATCGTCGCTGAAGCTTTCTTT. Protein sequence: CASSFLAGTGRIVAEAFF.

CDR3 in amino acids: CASSIEASGRGGLDTDTQYF. CDR3 in DNA: TGTGCCAGTAGTATAGAGGCCAGCGGGAGAGGTGGTTTGGACACAGATACGCAGTATTTT. V and J are TRBV19 and TRBJ2-3, with 8 positions matching TRBD2. Germline V gene data show CDR1 as LNHDA and CDR2 as SQIVND (reference sequence). CDR3 length: 20 amino acids. Unmatched junction bases numbered 16, after V lost 0 bases and J lost 2 bases. Looking up the rest from reference TRBV19 and TRBJ2-3 gives the full variable domain: DGGITQSPKYLFRKEGQNVTLSCEQNLNHDAMYWYRQDPGQGLRLIYYSQIVNDFQKGDIAEGYSVSREKKESFPLTVTSAQKNPTAFYLCASSIEASGRGGLDTDTQYFGPGTRLTVL.

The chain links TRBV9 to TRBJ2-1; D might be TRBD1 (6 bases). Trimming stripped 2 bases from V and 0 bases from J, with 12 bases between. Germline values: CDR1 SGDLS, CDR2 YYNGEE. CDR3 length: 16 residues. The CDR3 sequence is CASSVKGESSYNEQFF. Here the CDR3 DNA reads TGTGCCAGCAGCGTCAAGGGGGAGAGCTCCTACAATGAGCAGTTCTTC.

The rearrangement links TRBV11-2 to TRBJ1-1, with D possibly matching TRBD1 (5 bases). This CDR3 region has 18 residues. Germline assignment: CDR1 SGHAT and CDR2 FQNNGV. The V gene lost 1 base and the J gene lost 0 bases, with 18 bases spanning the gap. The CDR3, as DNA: TGTGCCAGCAGCTTAGTTGGGGGGGAATGGACTATGAACACTGAAGCTTTCTTT. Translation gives CASSLVGGEWTMNTEAFF.

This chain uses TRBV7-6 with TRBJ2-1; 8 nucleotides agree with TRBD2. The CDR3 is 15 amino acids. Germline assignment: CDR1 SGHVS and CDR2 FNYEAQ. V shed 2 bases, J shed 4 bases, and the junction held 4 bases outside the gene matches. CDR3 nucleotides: TGTGCCAGCAGCTTAACGTTAGCGGGGTACAATGAGCAGTTCTTC. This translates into CASSLTLAGYNEQFF.

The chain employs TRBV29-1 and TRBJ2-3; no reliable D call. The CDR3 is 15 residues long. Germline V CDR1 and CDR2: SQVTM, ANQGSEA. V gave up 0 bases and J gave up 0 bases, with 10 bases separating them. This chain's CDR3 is CSVEEESTSTDTQYF. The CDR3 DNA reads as TGCAGCGTTGAAGAAGAATCGACTAGCACAGATACGCAGTATTTT.